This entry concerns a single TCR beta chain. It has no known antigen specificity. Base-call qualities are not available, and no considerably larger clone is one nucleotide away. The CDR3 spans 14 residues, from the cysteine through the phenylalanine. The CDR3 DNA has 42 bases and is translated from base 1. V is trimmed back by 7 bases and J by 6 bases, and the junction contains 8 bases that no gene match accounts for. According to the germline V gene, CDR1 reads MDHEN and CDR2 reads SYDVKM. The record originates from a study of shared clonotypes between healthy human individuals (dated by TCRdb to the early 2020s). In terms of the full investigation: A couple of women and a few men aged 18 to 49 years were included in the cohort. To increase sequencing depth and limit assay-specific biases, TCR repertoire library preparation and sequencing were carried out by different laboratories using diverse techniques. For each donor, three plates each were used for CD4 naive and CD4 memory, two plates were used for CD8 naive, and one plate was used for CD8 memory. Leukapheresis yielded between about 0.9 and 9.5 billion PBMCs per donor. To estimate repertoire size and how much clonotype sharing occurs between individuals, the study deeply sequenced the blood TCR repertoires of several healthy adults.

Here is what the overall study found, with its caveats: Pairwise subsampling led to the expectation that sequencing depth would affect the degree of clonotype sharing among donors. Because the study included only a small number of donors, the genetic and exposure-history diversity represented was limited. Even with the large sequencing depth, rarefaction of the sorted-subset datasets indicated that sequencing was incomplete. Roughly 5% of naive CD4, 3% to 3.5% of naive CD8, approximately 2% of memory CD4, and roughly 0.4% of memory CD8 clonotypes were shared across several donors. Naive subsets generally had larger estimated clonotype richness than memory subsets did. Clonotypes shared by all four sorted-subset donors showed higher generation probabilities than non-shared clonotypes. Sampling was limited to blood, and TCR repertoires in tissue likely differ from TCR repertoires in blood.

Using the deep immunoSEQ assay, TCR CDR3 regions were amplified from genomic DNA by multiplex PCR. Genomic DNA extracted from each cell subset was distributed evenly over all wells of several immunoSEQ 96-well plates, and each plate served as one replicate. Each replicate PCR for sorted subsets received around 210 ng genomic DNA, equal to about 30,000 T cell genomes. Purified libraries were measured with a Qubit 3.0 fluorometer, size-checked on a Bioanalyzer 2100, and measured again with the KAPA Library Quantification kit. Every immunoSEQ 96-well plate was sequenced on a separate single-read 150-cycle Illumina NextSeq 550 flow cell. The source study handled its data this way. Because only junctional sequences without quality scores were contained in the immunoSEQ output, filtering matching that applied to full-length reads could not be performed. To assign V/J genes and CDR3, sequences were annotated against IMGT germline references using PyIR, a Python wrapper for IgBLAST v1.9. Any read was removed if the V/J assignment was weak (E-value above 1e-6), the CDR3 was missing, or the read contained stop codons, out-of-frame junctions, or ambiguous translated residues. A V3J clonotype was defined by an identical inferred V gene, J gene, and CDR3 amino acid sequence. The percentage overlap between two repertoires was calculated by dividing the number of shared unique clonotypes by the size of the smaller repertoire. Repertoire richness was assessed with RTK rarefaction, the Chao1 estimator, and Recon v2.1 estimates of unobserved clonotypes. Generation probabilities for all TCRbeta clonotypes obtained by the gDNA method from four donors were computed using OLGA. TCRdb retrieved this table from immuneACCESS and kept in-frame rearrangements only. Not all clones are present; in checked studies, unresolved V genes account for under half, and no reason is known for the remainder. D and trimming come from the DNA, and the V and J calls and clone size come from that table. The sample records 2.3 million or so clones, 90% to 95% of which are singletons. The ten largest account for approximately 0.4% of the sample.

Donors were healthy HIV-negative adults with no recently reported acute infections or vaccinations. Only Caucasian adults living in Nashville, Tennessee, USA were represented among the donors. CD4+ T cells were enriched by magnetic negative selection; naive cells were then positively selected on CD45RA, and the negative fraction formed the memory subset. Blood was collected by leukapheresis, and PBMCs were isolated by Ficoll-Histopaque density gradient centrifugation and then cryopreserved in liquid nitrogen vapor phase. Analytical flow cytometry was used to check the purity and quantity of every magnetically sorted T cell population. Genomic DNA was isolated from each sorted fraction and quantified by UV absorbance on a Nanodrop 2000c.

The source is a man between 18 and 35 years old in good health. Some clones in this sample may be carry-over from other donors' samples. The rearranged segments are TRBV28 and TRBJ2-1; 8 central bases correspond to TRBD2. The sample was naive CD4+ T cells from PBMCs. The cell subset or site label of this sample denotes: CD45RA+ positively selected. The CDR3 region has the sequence CASIWVAGSNEQFF. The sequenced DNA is TGTGCCAGCATCTGGGTAGCGGGGTCCAATGAGCAGTTCTTC.